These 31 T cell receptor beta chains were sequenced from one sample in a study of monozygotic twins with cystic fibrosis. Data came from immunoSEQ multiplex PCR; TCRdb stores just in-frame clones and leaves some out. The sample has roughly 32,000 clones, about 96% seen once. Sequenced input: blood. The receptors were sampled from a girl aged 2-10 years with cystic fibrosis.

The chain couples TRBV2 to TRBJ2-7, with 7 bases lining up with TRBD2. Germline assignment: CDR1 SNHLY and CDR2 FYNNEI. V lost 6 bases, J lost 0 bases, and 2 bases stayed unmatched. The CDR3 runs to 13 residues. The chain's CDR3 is CASSSSGSYEQYF. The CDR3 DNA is TGTGCCAGCAGCTCTAGCGGCTCCTACGAGCAGTACTTC.

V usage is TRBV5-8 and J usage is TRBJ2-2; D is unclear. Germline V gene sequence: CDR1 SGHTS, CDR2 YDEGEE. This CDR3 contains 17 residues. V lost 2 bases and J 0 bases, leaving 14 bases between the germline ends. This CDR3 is CASSFSLGPANTGELFF. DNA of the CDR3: TGTGCCAGCAGCTTTTCCTTAGGACCCGCGAACACCGGGGAGCTGTTTTTT.

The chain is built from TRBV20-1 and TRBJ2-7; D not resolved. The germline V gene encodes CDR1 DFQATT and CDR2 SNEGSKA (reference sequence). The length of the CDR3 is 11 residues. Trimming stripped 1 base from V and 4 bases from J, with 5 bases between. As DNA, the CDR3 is TGCAGTGCTAGAGTCGGGTACGAGCAGTACTTC. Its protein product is CSARVGYEQYF.

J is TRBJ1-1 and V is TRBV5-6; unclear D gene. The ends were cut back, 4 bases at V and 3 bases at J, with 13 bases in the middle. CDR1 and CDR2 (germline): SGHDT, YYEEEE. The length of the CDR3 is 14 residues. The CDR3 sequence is CASSPVRVHTEAFF. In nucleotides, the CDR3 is TGTGCCAGCAGCCCCGTAAGGGTGCACACTGAAGCTTTCTTT.

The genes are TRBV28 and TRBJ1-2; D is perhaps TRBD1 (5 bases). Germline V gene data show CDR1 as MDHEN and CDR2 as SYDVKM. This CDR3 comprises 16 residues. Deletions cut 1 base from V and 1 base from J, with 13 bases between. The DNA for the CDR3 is TGTGCCAGCAGTTTATTGGTGACAGTTCATAACTATGGCTACACCTTC. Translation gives CASSLLVTVHNYGYTF.

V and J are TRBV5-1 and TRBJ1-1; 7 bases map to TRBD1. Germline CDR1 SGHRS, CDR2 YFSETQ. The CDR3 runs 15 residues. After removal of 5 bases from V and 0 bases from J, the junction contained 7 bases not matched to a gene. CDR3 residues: CASRPGTAMNTEAFF. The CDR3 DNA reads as TGCGCCAGCAGGCCCGGGACAGCTATGAACACTGAAGCTTTCTTT.

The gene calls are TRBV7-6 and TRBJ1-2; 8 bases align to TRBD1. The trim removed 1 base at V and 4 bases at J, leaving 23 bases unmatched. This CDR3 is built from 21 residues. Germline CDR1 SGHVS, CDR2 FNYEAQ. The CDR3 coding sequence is TGTGCCAGCAGCTTAGAGCCCTCGATGATTCCAGGGGGCAACTGGGTCTATGGCTACACCTTC. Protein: CASSLEPSMIPGGNWVYGYTF.

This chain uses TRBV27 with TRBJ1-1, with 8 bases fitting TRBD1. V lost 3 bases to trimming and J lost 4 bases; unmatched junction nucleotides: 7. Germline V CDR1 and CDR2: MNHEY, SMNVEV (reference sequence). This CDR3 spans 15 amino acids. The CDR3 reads CASSFGKTGVTEAFF. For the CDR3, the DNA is TGTGCCAGCAGTTTCGGGAAGACAGGGGTCACTGAAGCTTTCTTT.

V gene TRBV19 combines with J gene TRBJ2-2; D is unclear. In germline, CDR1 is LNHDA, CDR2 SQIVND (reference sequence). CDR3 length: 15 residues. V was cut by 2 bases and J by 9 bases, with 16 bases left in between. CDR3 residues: CASSIKGSSTRELFF. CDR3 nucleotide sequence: TGTGCCAGTAGTATAAAGGGAAGTTCCACGCGGGAGCTGTTTTTT.

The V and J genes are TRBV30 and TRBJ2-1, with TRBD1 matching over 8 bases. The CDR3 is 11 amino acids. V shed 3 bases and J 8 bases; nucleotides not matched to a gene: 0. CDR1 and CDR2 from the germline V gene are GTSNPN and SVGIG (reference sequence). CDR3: CAWRDRDEQFF. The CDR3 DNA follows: TGTGCCTGGAGGGACAGGGATGAGCAGTTCTTC.

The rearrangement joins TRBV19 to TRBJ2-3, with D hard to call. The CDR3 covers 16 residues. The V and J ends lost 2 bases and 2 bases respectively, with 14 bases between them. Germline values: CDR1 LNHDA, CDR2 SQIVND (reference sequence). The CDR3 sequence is CASSISFSGSTDTQYF. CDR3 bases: TGTGCCAGTAGTATATCTTTTTCAGGTTCCACAGATACGCAGTATTTT.

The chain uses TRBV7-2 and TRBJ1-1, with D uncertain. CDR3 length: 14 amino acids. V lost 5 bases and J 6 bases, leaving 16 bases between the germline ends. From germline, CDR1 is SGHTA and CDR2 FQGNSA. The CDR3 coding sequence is TGTGCCAGCAGCCCCCCTGTGGGGTGGGCTGAAGCTTTCTTT. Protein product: CASSPPVGWAEAFF.

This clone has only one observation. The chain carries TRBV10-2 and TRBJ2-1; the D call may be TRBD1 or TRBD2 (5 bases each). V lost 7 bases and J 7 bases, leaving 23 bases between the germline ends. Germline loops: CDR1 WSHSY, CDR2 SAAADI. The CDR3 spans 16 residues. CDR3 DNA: TGCGCCAGCACTCGAGACAGACTACGCCTCTTTAATGAGCAGTTCTTC. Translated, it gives CASTRDRLRLFNEQFF.

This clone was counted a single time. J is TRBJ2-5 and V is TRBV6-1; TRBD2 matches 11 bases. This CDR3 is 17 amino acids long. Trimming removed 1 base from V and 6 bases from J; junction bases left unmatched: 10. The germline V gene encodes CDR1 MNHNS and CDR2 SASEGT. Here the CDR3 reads CASSEVGGTSGSQTQYF. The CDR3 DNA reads TGTGCCAGCAGTGAAGTTGGTGGGACTAGCGGCTCCCAGACCCAGTACTTC.

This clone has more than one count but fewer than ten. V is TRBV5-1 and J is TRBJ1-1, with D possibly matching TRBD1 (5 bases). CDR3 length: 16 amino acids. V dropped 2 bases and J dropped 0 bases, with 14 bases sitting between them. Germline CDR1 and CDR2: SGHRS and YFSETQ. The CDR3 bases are TGCGCCAGCAGCTTCCAACCGGGACGGATGAACACTGAAGCTTTCTTT. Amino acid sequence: CASSFQPGRMNTEAFF.

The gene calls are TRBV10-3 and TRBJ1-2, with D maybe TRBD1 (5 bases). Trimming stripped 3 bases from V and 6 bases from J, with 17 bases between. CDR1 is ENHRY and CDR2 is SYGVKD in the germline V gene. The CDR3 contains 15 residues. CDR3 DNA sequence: TGTGCCATCAGTGAAGGGTTGACAGAGGGCAATGGCTACACCTTC. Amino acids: CAISEGLTEGNGYTF.

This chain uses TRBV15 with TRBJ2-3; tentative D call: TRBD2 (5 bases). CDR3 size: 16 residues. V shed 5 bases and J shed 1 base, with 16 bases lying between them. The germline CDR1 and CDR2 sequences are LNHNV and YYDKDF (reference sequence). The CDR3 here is CATSLLAPWGTDTQYF. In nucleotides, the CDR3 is TGTGCCACCAGCTTGTTAGCGCCGTGGGGCACAGATACGCAGTATTTT. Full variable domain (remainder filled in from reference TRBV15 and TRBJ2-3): DAMVIQNPRYQVTQFGKPVTLSCSQTLNHNVMYWYQQKSSQAPKLLFHYYDKDFNNEADTPDNFQSRRPNTSFCFLDIRSPGLGDTAMYLCATSLLAPWGTDTQYFGPGTRLTVL.

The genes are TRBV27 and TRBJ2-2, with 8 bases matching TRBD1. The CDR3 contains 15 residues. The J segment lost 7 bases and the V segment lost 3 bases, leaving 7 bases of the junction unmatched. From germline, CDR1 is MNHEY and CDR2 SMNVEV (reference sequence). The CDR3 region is CASSFGTGGIGELFF. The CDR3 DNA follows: TGTGCCAGCAGTTTCGGGACAGGCGGGATCGGGGAGCTGTTTTTT.

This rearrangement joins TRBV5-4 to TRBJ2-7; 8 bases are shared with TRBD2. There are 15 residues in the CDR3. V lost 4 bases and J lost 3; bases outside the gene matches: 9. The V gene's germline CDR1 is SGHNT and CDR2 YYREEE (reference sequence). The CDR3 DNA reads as TGTGCCAGCAGCGGTGGACTAGCCAACGGCTACGAGCAGTACTTC. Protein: CASSGGLANGYEQYF.

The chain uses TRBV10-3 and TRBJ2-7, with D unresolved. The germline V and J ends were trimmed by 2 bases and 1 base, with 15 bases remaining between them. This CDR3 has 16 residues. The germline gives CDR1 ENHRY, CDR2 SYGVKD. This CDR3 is CAISEGRSDLSYEQYF. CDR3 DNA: TGTGCCATCAGTGAGGGGCGATCCGATTTATCCTACGAGCAGTACTTC.

The CDR3 is CAWTVRRLTEAFF. The CDR3 DNA follows: TGTGCCTGGACCGTCCGACGGCTGACTGAAGCTTTCTTT. The V and J genes are TRBV30 and TRBJ1-1; D gene uncertain. Trimming removed 4 bases at V and 5 bases at J, with 14 bases between. This CDR3 region has 13 residues. In germline, CDR1 is GTSNPN, CDR2 SVGIG (reference sequence).

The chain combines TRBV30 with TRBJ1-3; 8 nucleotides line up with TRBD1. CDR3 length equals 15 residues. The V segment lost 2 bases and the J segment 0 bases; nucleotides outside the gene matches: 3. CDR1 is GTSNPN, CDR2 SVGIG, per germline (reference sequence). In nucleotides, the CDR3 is TGTGCCTGGAGTCAGGACAGGGACTCTGGAAACACCATATATTTT. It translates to CAWSQDRDSGNTIYF.

This chain's CDR3 is CASSEIHTGNEQFF. The CDR3 region has the DNA TGTGCCAGCAGTGAAATTCATACGGGCAATGAGCAGTTCTTC. The chain employs TRBV25-1 and TRBJ2-1; D remains unclear. The ends were cut back, 2 bases at V and 6 bases at J, with 11 bases in the middle. Germline V gene lookup returns CDR1 MGHDK and CDR2 SYGVNS. The CDR3 spans 14 residues.

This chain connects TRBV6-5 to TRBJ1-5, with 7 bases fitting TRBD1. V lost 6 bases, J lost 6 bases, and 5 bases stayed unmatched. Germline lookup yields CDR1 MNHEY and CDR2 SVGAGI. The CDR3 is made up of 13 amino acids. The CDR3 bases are TGTGCCAGCAGCAGACAGGGCGGTCAGCCCCAGCATTTT. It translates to CASSRQGGQPQHF.

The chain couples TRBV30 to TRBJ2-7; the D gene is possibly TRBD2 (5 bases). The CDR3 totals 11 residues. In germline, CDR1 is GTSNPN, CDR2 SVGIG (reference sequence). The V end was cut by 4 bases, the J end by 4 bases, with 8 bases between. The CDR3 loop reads CAWKRVYEQYF. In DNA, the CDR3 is TGTGCCTGGAAGAGGGTGTACGAGCAGTACTTC.

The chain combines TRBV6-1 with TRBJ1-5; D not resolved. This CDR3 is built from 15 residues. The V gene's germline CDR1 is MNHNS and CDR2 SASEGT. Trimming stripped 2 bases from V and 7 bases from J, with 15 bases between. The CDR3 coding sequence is TGTGCCAGCAGTGAAATGTGGACCCGGAGGCAGCCCCAGCATTTT. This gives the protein CASSEMWTRRQPQHF.

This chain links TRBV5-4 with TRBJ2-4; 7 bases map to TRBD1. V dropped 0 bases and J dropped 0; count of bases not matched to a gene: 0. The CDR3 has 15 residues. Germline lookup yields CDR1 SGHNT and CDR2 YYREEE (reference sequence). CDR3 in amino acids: CASSLGQGAKNIQYF. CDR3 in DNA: TGTGCCAGCAGCTTGGGACAGGGAGCCAAAAACATTCAGTACTTC.

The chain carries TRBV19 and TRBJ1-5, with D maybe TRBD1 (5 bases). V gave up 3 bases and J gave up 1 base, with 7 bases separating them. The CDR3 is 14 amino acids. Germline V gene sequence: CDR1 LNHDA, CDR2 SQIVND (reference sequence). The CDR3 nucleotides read TGTGCCAGTAGTATTAGGGACAGCAATCAGCCCCAGCATTTT. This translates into CASSIRDSNQPQHF.

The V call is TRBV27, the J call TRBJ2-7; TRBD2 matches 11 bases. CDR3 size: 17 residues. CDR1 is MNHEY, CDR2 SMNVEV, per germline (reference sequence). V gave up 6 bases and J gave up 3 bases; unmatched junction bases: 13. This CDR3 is CASSYTGLAGGYYEQYF. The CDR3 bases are TGTGCCAGCAGCTATACTGGACTAGCGGGCGGTTACTACGAGCAGTACTTC.

The CDR3 coding sequence is TGTGCCAGCAGTGAGGGGCGGGAGGAAGAGACCCAGTACTTC. Translated, it gives CASSEGREEETQYF. The chain carries TRBV25-1 and TRBJ2-5, with 8 bases that match TRBD2. J was trimmed by 3 bases and V by 3 bases; bases with no gene match: 3. The CDR3 covers 14 residues. Germline lookup yields CDR1 MGHDK and CDR2 SYGVNS.

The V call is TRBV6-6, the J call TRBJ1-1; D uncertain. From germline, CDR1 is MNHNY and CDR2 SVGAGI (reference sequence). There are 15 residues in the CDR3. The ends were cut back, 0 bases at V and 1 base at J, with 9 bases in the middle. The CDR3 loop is CASSYSGVGNTEAFF. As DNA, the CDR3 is TGTGCCAGCAGTTACTCCGGCGTCGGGAACACTGAAGCTTTCTTT.